This T cell receptor (beta chain) was retrieved from a study of cytomegalovirus exposure and HLA in healthy donors. Findings and caveats of the study: Donors were assumed by presence/absence analyses to have roughly uniform sequencing depth.

This clone came up a few times. The target antigen is unknown. This CDR3 contains 15 residues. Trimming cost V 6 bases and J 7 bases; bases outside gene matches: 10. Germline V gene lookup returns CDR1 MNHNS and CDR2 SASEGT. Healthy bone marrow donors supplied every sample. The PCR was carried out with 60 Vbeta primers and 13 Jbeta primers. Produced via immunoSEQ multiplex PCR; TCRdb's table is partial and in-frame only. The table has 200,000 to 250,000 clones, approximately 80% seen once; the top ten hold 1.1% to 1.5%. Sequencing was done on a sample of PBMCs. This sequence joins TRBV6-1 and TRBJ1-5; TRBD1 aligns across 9 bases. This receptor was taken from a girl aged 5-17 years in good health and CMV-seronegative. Here the CDR3 DNA reads TGTGCCAGCAGCGAAACCACAGGGGGCAGGCAGCCCCAGCATTTT. It is translated as CASSETTGGRQPQHF.